The T cell receptor (beta chain) described here comes from a study of human versus mouse CDR3 diversity and MHC coevolution. General study points: The lowest clonal inequality scores came from most of the three human donors.

Cells were CD45RO-negative CD62L-positive naive CD4 T cells sorted from PBMCs. Sequencing was performed with immunoSEQ multiplex PCR; in TCRdb, only in-frame clones are kept and a portion is missing. Among about 81,000 clones listed, around 93% were seen once. This CDR3 is 18 amino acids long. In germline, CDR1 is ENHRY, CDR2 SYGVKD. V was shortened by 2 bases and J by 6 bases, with 25 bases between the two germline ends. This clone showed up just a few times. The antigen is undetermined. The gene calls are TRBV10-3 and TRBJ1-2; D perhaps matches TRBD1 (5 bases). Sequencing used naive CD4+ T cells from blood. Subset indicated: CD45RO-negative CD62L-positive naive CD4 T cells. The source of this sequence is a person aged 30-70 years in good health. The CDR3 DNA follows: TGTGCCATCAGTGAGCCGACGGGACTTCAAAGTTCATATGATGGCTACACCTTC. It is translated as CAISEPTGLQSSYDGYTF.